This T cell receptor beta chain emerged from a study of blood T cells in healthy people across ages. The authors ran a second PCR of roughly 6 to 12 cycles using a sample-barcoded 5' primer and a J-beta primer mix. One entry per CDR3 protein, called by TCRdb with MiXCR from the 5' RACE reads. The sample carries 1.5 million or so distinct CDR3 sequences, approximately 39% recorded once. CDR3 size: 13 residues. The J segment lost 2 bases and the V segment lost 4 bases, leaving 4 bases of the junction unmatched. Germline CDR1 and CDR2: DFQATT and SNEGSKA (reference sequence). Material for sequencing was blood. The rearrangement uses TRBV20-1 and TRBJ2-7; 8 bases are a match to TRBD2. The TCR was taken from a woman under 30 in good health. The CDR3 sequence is CSATQREPYEQYF. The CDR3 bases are TGCAGTGCTACCCAGCGGGAGCCCTACGAGCAGTACTTC.